Below, one T cell receptor beta chain is given with its context. Researchers ran the PCR with 60 Vbeta and 13 Jbeta primers. Clones were sequenced by immunoSEQ multiplex PCR, and TCRdb holds only the in-frame ones, with some missing. Found here are under 150,000 clones, 85% to 90% of them singletons; the top ten hold approximately 4.7%. V shed 3 bases and J shed 2 bases, with 8 bases lying between them. Germline V gives CDR1 MNHEY, CDR2 SMNVEV (reference sequence). The CDR3 totals 14 residues. These data belong to a study of cytomegalovirus exposure and HLA in healthy donors. This chain connects TRBV27 to TRBJ1-5; no firm D call. Sequenced material: PBMCs. The clonotype originates from a woman in her thirties in good health and CMV-seronegative. The CDR3 loop is CASSFFGGNQPQHF. In DNA, the CDR3 is TGTGCCAGCAGTTTTTTCGGTGGCAATCAGCCCCAGCATTTT.